This paragraph reports one T cell receptor (beta chain). The antigen remains undetermined. Trimming took 3 bases from V and 4 from J, leaving 13 bases between them. The CDR3 contains 14 residues. Germline V gives CDR1 SGHTA, CDR2 FQGTGA. The sample originates from a study of cytomegalovirus exposure and HLA in healthy donors. Points from the study as a whole: What a later analysis showed was that several of the most significant clusters appeared linked to common viral pathogens. By HLA locus, TCR association rates varied in a later analysis, with DRB1 showing the most and HLA-C the fewest. The classifier reportedly diagnosed cytomegalovirus status with high specificity and sensitivity.

Primers included in the PCR were 60 Vbeta and 13 Jbeta primers. Only in-frame clones appear in the TCRdb table, and some are missing; sequencing was by immunoSEQ multiplex PCR. The table shows some 160,000 clones, with approximately 86% occurring only once. The chain is built from TRBV7-3 and TRBJ2-7; possible D gene TRBD2, 6 bases. Material for sequencing was PBMCs. The sequence came from a woman aged 18-29 years in good health and CMV-seronegative. The CDR3 loop reads CASSLAGSGYEQYF. In DNA form, the CDR3 reads TGTGCCAGCAGCTTGGCGGGATCGGGTTACGAGCAGTACTTC.